This entry concerns a single T cell receptor beta chain. This may stem from a read error, because a much larger clone lies one nucleotide away. The CDR3 extends over 15 amino acids. V lost 5 bases to trimming and J lost 0 bases; unmatched junction nucleotides: 8. Germline lookup yields CDR1 DFQATT and CDR2 SNEGSKA (reference sequence). The data are from a study of CD8+CD57+ T cells in acquired aplastic anemia. For CDR3 and TCR beta VDJ profiling, genomic DNA was the template used. TCRdb reprocessed the reads via MiXCR and lists one record per CDR3 protein. This sample has around 140,000 distinct CDR3 sequences, with less than 45% found just once.

Sequencing was carried out using sorted CD4+, CD8+, or CD8+CD57+ T cells (not recorded which) from PBMCs. The clonotype originates from a human donor in good health, serving as a control. The chain combines TRBV20-1 with TRBJ2-5; TRBD1 matches 8 bases. The CDR3 sequence: CSAGNRGDNQETQYF. CDR3 coding DNA: TGCAGTGCTGGGAACAGGGGGGACAACCAAGAGACCCAGTACTTC.